The present TCR beta chain was sequenced within a study of OX40 agonist ivuxolimab in advanced cancers. Study as a whole: The patients received ivuxolimab by intravenous route every 2 weeks at 0.01 to 10 mg/kg. Cancers in dose escalation were hepatocellular, melanoma, renal cell and head and neck. Partial responses were achieved by three patients: one hepatocellular carcinoma, two cutaneous melanoma.

Excluded were patients having autoimmune disease history or systemic immunosuppression. Using immunoSEQ multiplex PCR, the repertoire was profiled, and TCRdb retains in-frame clones only, with some absent. The data show around 66,000 clones, with roughly nine tenths seen just once and 9.5% to 14% held by the top ten. There are 16 residues in the CDR3. Per the germline V gene, CDR1 is ENHRY and CDR2 is SYGVKD. J was trimmed by 5 bases and V by 0 bases; bases with no gene match: 4. The sample consisted of CD4+ or CD8+ T cells sorted from blood, taken in a trial of the OX40 agonist ivuxolimab. This chain connects TRBV10-3 to TRBJ1-4; 9 positions agree with TRBD1. This TCR derives from an adult with an advanced solid tumor such as melanoma, head and neck, liver or kidney cancer. The CDR3 DNA sequence: TGTGCCATCAGTGAGTCTTCCGGGACAGGGAATGAAAAACTGTTTTTT. Protein: CAISESSGTGNEKLFF.